What follows are 5 T cell receptor beta chains derived from one specimen sequenced in a study of blood T cell repertoires in COVID-19. This table comes from immunoSEQ multiplex PCR, and its TCRdb copy is limited to in-frame clones, with some not included. This table has fewer than 500,000 clones, roughly 89% appearing once. Sequencing input: peripheral blood. These receptors all stem from a man aged 18 to 29 with COVID-19, enrolled during active disease.

The chain combines TRBV5-8 with TRBJ2-1, with D perhaps TRBD2 (5 bases). Germline CDR1 is SGHTS and CDR2 is YDEGEE. The V and J ends lost 0 bases and 9 bases respectively, with 10 bases between them. CDR3 size: 13 residues. The CDR3 reads CASSLGGFGEQFF. The CDR3 DNA reads as TGTGCCAGCAGCTTGGGAGGGTTTGGTGAGCAGTTCTTC.

The J gene is TRBJ2-5, the V gene TRBV6-5, with D maybe TRBD2 (6 bases). Germline V gives CDR1 MNHEY, CDR2 SVGAGI. With 0 bases removed from V and 5 bases from J, the gap between germline ends came to 10 bases. The CDR3 is made up of 14 amino acids. CDR3 protein: CASSYSTSGETQYF. CDR3 nucleotides: TGTGCCAGCAGTTACTCGACTAGTGGTGAGACCCAGTACTTC.

The chain recombines TRBV4-1 with TRBJ2-7; 7 bases line up with TRBD2. V trimming: 4 bases; J trimming: 3 bases; junction bases outside the gene matches: 0. Germline CDR1 reads MGHRA; CDR2 reads YSYEKL. The CDR3 totals 12 residues. Written as DNA, the CDR3 is TGCGCCAGCAGCCCGGGAGGCTACGAGCAGTACTTC. Encoded protein: CASSPGGYEQYF.

The V call is TRBV30, the J call TRBJ2-5, with D maybe TRBD1 (6 bases). CDR3 length: 13 amino acids. Germline loops: CDR1 GTSNPN, CDR2 SVGIG (reference sequence). V lost 2 bases and J 6 bases, leaving 13 bases between the germline ends. As DNA, the CDR3 is TGTGCCTGGAGTCAGGGGTCGGCAAAGACCCAGTACTTC. Its translation is CAWSQGSAKTQYF.

The gene calls are TRBV6-2 or TRBV6-3 and TRBJ1-6; no firm D call. This CDR3 has 12 residues. Germline CDR1 and CDR2: MNHEY and SVGEGT. V lost 6 bases, J lost 10 bases, and 10 bases lay in between. The CDR3 DNA reads TGTGCCAGCAGCCTAACGGTCTCACCCCTCCACTTT. This encodes CASSLTVSPLHF.